Below are 25 T cell receptor beta chains sequenced from a single sample in a study of T cells after yellow fever vaccination (dated by TCRdb to the late 2010s). The sample's treatment or condition label, decoded: live attenuated yellow fever vaccine strain. The library relied on 5' RACE. Sequencer: Illumina HiSeq 2500. TCRdb reanalyzed the raw reads on its own, using fastp at Q25 for trimming and MiXCR for clone calling, and kept in-frame beta chains. Each entry merges the rows of one CDR3 protein and shows their most common DNA and genes. This sample comprises under 600,000 distinct CDR3 sequences, around an eighth of them detected only once. 11% to 15% of the sample is in the top ten clones. Sequenced material: PBMCs, taken on the day of the yellow fever booster vaccination. Source of these receptors: a man younger than 40 who received the YFV17D yellow fever vaccine.

This rearrangement joins TRBV6-2 or TRBV6-3 to TRBJ2-7; the D is unclear. The CDR3 extends over 12 amino acids. From germline, CDR1 is MNHEY and CDR2 SVGEGT. Trimming removed 5 bases from V and 5 bases from J, with 10 bases in between. CDR3: CASSNFVDEQYF. The CDR3 DNA follows: TGTGCCAGCAGTAATTTTGTTGACGAGCAGTACTTC.

The genes are TRBV5-4 and TRBJ2-5; D might be TRBD2 (5 bases). The V gene's germline CDR1 is SGHNT and CDR2 YYREEE (reference sequence). V lost 4 bases and J 9 bases, leaving 13 bases between the germline ends. CDR3 size: 12 residues. Here the CDR3 DNA reads TGTGCCAGCAGCGAGTACTCGGACTCCCAGTACTTC. It specifies CASSEYSDSQYF.

This clonotype was counted between two and nine times. The genes are TRBV9 and TRBJ2-7, with D possibly matching TRBD2 (5 bases). This CDR3 comprises 16 residues. CDR1 and CDR2 from the germline V gene are SGDLS and YYNGEE. V was pared by 0 bases and J by 4 bases, with 17 bases between. CDR3 loop: CASSVGSGNEGYEQYF. The CDR3 DNA sequence: TGTGCCAGCAGCGTAGGATCCGGGAACGAGGGTTACGAGCAGTACTTC.

This clonotype was seen many times. This chain links TRBV27 with TRBJ2-3, with D unclear. In germline, CDR1 is MNHEY, CDR2 SMNVEV (reference sequence). This CDR3 is built from 11 residues. Trimming took 6 bases from V and 5 from J, leaving 6 bases between them. The CDR3 loop is CASSILDTQYF. CDR3 bases: TGTGCCAGCAGCATTTTAGATACGCAGTATTTT.

The chain joins TRBV18 to TRBJ2-2; D is uncertain. The CDR3 is made up of 15 amino acids. Germline CDR1 and CDR2: KGHSH and LQKENI. The V end lost 3 bases, the J end lost 3 bases, and 11 bases lay between the germline ends. CDR3 DNA: TGTGCCAGCTCACCCGCGATCCCAGACACCGGGGAGCTGTTTTTT. It translates to CASSPAIPDTGELFF.

This chain joins TRBV9 and TRBJ2-7; TRBD2 matches 13 bases. The germline CDR1 and CDR2 sequences are SGDLS and YYNGEE. The CDR3 is 16 residues long. The trim removed 4 bases at V and 0 bases at J, leaving 4 bases unmatched. The CDR3 DNA reads TGTGCCAGCAGCACGTGGACTAGCGGGAGCTCCTACGAGCAGTACTTC. This encodes CASSTWTSGSSYEQYF. The whole variable domain, filled in from reference TRBV9 and TRBJ2-7, reads DSGVTQTPKHLITATGQRVTLRCSPRSGDLSVYWYQQSLDQGLQFLIQYYNGEERAKGNILERFSAQQFPDLHSELNLSSLELGDSALYFCASSTWTSGSSYEQYFGPGTRLTVT.

This clonotype was observed many times. V usage is TRBV3-1 and J usage is TRBJ2-5; D is undetermined. Per the germline V gene, CDR1 is LGHDT and CDR2 is YNNKEL (reference sequence). The CDR3 spans 14 residues. V was pared by 2 bases and J by 4 bases, with 11 bases between. The DNA for the CDR3 is TGTGCCAGCAGCCAAACCTACTCGGGAGAGACCCAGTACTTC. As protein: CASSQTYSGETQYF.

The gene calls are TRBV5-1 and TRBJ2-3; D is unclear. V shed 5 bases and J shed 5 bases, with 12 bases lying between them. Germline CDR1 reads SGHRS; CDR2 reads YFSETQ. This CDR3 is 13 amino acids long. CDR3 amino acids: CASRDRRIDTQYF. The CDR3 region has the DNA TGCGCCAGCAGGGACCGTAGGATAGATACGCAGTATTTT. The full variable domain, completed using reference TRBV5-1 and TRBJ2-3, is KAGVTQTPRYLIKTRGQQVTLSCSPISGHRSVSWYQQTPGQGLQFLFEYFSETQRNKGNFPGRFSGRQFSNSRSEMNVSTLELGDSALYLCASRDRRIDTQYFGPGTRLTVL.

The chain is built from TRBV24-1 and TRBJ2-1, with 11 bases lining up with TRBD2. CDR3 size: 17 residues. J gave up 7 bases and V 4 bases, and 11 bases lay outside the gene matches. Germline assignment: CDR1 KGHDR and CDR2 SFDVKD. The CDR3 DNA reads as TGTGCCACCAGTGACCCATTGACTAGCGGGACGAGGAATGAGCAGTTCTTC. Its protein product is CATSDPLTSGTRNEQFF.

This clonotype came up a few times. V and J are TRBV7-9 and TRBJ2-2; no firm D call. The germline CDR1 and CDR2 sequences are SEHNR and FQNEAQ (reference sequence). Deletions cut 3 bases from V and 6 bases from J, with 8 bases between. The CDR3 covers 13 residues. This CDR3 reads CASSFGWPGELFF. CDR3 coding DNA: TGTGCCAGCAGCTTCGGGTGGCCCGGGGAGCTGTTTTTT.

This clonotype showed up just a few times. The chain combines TRBV27 with TRBJ2-6; D is possibly TRBD1 (5 bases). This CDR3 contains 16 residues. V was cut by 4 bases and J by 2 bases, with 12 bases left in between. Germline lookup yields CDR1 MNHEY and CDR2 SMNVEV (reference sequence). DNA for the CDR3: TGTGCCAGCAGTTCTCCAGGGTTCACTGGGGCCAACGTCCTGACTTTC. Translated: CASSSPGFTGANVLTF.

The rearrangement uses TRBV28 and TRBJ1-4; tentatively, D is TRBD1 (5 bases). The CDR3 covers 15 residues. V was clipped by 2 bases and J by 4 bases, with 11 bases between them. Germline V lookup: CDR1 MDHEN, CDR2 SYDVKM. CDR3 region: CASSLPLGLNEKLFF. The CDR3, as DNA: TGTGCCAGCAGTTTACCATTGGGGCTTAATGAAAAACTGTTTTTT.

This sequence joins TRBV27 and TRBJ1-2; TRBD1 aligns across 7 bases. The junction had 6 bases not matched to a gene; V was cut back by 3 bases and J by 5 bases. The CDR3 extends over 14 amino acids. Looked up from germline, CDR1 is MNHEY and CDR2 is SMNVEV (reference sequence). CDR3 region: CASSFRQGGYGYTF. CDR3 DNA: TGTGCCAGCAGTTTTCGACAGGGCGGGTATGGCTACACCTTC.

The sample holds a few counts of this clonotype. J is TRBJ2-5 and V is TRBV7-9, with 7 bases fitting TRBD1. The germline V gene has CDR1 SEHNR and CDR2 FQNEAQ (reference sequence). After removal of 5 bases from V and 5 bases from J, the junction contained 5 bases not matched to a gene. There are 13 residues in the CDR3. The CDR3 loop is CASSTGVAETQYF. The DNA of the CDR3 is TGTGCCAGCAGCACAGGGGTTGCGGAGACCCAGTACTTC.

Here the CDR3 reads CASSQTRGVSTDTQYF. CDR3 nucleotides: TGTGCCAGCAGCCAAACGAGGGGGGTCAGCACAGATACGCAGTATTTT. The chain carries TRBV3-1 and TRBJ2-3; possibly TRBD1 or TRBD2 for D (6 bases each). Germline values: CDR1 LGHDT, CDR2 YNNKEL (reference sequence). Between the trimmed V and J ends, which lost 2 bases and 0 bases, there was a span of 12 bases. CDR3 length: 16 amino acids.

This clonotype was picked up a small number of times. The chain is built from TRBV20-1 and TRBJ2-3; TRBD2 matches 8 bases. This CDR3 has 14 residues. Germline V lookup: CDR1 DFQATT, CDR2 SNEGSKA (reference sequence). Unmatched junction bases numbered 4, after V lost 3 bases and J lost 2 bases. The CDR3, as DNA: TGCAGTGCTAGCATTAGCGGGACCACAGATACGCAGTATTTT. It yields the protein CSASISGTTDTQYF.

This clonotype has a handful of counts. This chain joins TRBV20-1 and TRBJ2-1, with 12 positions matching TRBD1. This CDR3 comprises 16 residues. Looked up from germline, CDR1 is DFQATT and CDR2 is SNEGSKA (reference sequence). V was clipped by 3 bases and J by 7 bases; unmatched bases: 10. The CDR3, as DNA: TGCAGTGCTAGGCCCGGGGACAGGGGGCATGTTAATGAGCAGTTCTTC. Translating gives CSARPGDRGHVNEQFF.

In this sample, this clonotype turned up many times. The chain employs TRBV10-2 and TRBJ2-7; TRBD2 agrees at 8 bases. V shed 0 bases and J 3 bases; nucleotides not matched to a gene: 1. There are 14 residues in the CDR3. Germline values: CDR1 WSHSY, CDR2 SAAADI. CDR3 loop: CASSESRGGYEQYF. CDR3 sequence (DNA): TGCGCCAGCAGTGAGTCCCGGGGGGGCTACGAGCAGTACTTC.

This clonotype was detected ten times or more. The chain couples TRBV6-5 to TRBJ2-7; D not resolved. Germline CDR1 MNHEY, CDR2 SVGAGI. This CDR3 is 12 amino acids long. Trimming removed 8 bases at V and 6 bases at J, with 14 bases between. The CDR3 nucleotides are TGTGCCAGCCGCCCTTCGGTCGGCGAGCAGTACTTC. This sequence encodes CASRPSVGEQYF.

The chain carries TRBV11-2 and TRBJ1-4, with D unclear. The germline V and J ends were trimmed by 5 bases and 4 bases, with 8 bases remaining between them. The CDR3 covers 13 residues. Germline loops: CDR1 SGHAT, CDR2 FQNNGV. The CDR3 bases are TGTGCCAGCAGCATAACAGTTAATGAAAAACTGTTTTTT. The encoded protein is CASSITVNEKLFF. Together with reference TRBV11-2 and TRBJ1-4, the CDR3 gives the full variable domain: EAGVAQSPRYKIIEKRQSVAFWCNPISGHATLYWYQQILGQGPKLLIQFQNNGVVDDSQLPKDRFSAERLKGVDSTLKIQPAKLEDSAVYLCASSITVNEKLFFGSGTQLSVL.

This clonotype turned up a few times. The chain recombines TRBV21-1 with TRBJ2-5; the table calls TRBD1, which could not be checked here. TRBV21-1 is a pseudogene. CDR3 length: 17 amino acids. CDR3 amino acids: CASSKGDRQARQETQYF. DNA for the CDR3: TGTGCCAGCAGCAAAGGGGACCGACAGGCCCGCCAAGAGACCCAGTACTTC.

As to this clonotype: This may come from a read error, since a much larger clone is one base off. The CDR3 reads CASSQMETQYF. The CDR3 DNA reads as TGTGCCAGCAGCCAAATGGAGACCCAGTACTTC. The chain has TRBV7-9 and TRBJ2-5; unclear D gene. CDR1 is SEHNR, CDR2 FQNEAQ, per germline (reference sequence). This CDR3 has 11 residues. V dropped 5 bases and J dropped 5 bases, with 6 bases sitting between them.

This clonotype was observed a few times. At one end the junction does not follow the germline gene, possibly because of a read error. The chain joins TRBV28 to TRBJ2-2; 9 bases align to TRBD2. This CDR3 region has 15 residues. The germline V gene has CDR1 MDHEN and CDR2 SYDVKM. The CDR3 region has the DNA TGTGCCAGCAGTTTCCCCGGGACTAGCACCCGGGAGCTGTTTTTT. Residues: CASSFPGTSTRELFF.

The chain uses TRBV20-1 and TRBJ2-3; D remains ambiguous. Trimming took 2 bases from V and 1 from J, leaving 10 bases between them. Germline values: CDR1 DFQATT, CDR2 SNEGSKA (reference sequence). The length of the CDR3 is 14 residues. CDR3 loop: CSARHELGTDTQYF. The DNA for the CDR3 is TGCAGTGCTAGACACGAGTTGGGCACAGATACGCAGTATTTT.

This clonotype was detected a few times. CDR3 bases: TGCAGTGCCCCCCTGGGCGGGAGAACCTACAATGAGCAGTTCTTC. This codes for CSAPLGGRTYNEQFF. This chain uses TRBV20-1 with TRBJ2-1, with 7 bases matching TRBD2. The CDR3 spans 15 residues. V shed 6 bases and J 2 bases; nucleotides not matched to a gene: 10. Looked up from germline, CDR1 is DFQATT and CDR2 is SNEGSKA (reference sequence).